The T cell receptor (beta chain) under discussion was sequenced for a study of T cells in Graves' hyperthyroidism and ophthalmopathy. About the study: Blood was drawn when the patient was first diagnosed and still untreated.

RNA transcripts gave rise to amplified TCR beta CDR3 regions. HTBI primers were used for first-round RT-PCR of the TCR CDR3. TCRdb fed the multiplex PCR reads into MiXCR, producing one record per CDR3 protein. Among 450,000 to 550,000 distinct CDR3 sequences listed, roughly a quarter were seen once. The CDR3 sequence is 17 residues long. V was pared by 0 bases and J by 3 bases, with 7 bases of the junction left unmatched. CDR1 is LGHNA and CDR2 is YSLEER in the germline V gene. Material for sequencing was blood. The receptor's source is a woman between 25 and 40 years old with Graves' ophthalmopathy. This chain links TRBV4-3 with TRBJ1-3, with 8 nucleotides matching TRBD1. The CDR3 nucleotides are TGCGCCAGCAGCCAAGATGCACAGGGGGTATTTGGAAACACCATATATTTT. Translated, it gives CASSQDAQGVFGNTIYF.